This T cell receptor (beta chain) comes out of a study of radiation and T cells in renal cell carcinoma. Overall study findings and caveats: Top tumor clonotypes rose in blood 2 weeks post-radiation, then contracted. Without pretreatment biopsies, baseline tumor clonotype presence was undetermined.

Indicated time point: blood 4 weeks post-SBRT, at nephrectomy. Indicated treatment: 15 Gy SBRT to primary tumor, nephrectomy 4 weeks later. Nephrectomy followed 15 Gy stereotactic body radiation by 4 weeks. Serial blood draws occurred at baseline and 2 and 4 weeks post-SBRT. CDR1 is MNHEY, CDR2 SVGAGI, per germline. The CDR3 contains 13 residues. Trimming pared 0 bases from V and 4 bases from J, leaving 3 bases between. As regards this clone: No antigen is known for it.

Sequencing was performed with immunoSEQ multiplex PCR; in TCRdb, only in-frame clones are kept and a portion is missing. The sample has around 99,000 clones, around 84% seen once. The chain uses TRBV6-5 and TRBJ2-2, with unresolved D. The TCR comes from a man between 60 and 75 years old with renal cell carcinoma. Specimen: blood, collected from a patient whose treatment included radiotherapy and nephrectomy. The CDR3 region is CASSYSPTGELFF. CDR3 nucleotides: TGTGCCAGCAGTTACTCTCCCACCGGGGAGCTGTTTTTT.